This section outlines one T cell receptor beta chain sequence together with its context. This sample is part of a study of cytomegalovirus exposure and HLA in healthy donors. The PCR employed 60 Vbeta primers together with 13 Jbeta primers. Using immunoSEQ multiplex PCR, the repertoire was profiled, and TCRdb retains in-frame clones only, with some absent. The sample data list 150,000 to 200,000 clones. Trimming took 0 bases from V and 5 from J, leaving 18 bases between them. The CDR3 is 17 amino acids. The V gene's germline CDR1 is LGHNA and CDR2 YNFKEQ. The sequenced material came from PBMCs. The V and J genes are TRBV4-2 and TRBJ2-3; perhaps TRBD1 as D (6 bases). The TCR sequence derives from a man aged 30-40 years in good health and CMV-seronegative. Written as DNA, the CDR3 is TGTGCCAGCAGCCAAGATCGTGCGATAGGGGGTCGAGATACGCAGTATTTT. As protein: CASSQDRAIGGRDTQYF.